A selection of T cell receptor beta chains follows, all from one sample in a study of T cell responses to AZD1222 COVID-19 vaccine. The repertoire was sequenced with immunoSEQ multiplex PCR; TCRdb's copy has only in-frame clones and lacks some. The top ten hold about 1.9% of the sample, which has 120,000 to 150,000 clones, 90% to 95% seen once. This specimen consisted of peripheral blood, obtained on day 0 of AZD1222 vaccination. These receptors were obtained from an adult in good health. Each CDR3 is given with its conserved first and last residue. A D gene is named only where the DNA matches it firmly. The size field is filled for only some rows; it gives once, few, many or a size class.

clone_size: once; d_call: -; v_call: TRBV5-1; j_call: TRBJ2-1; cdr3_nt: TGCGCCAGCAGCTTGGTAGTTAGTTCCTACAATGAGCAGTTCTTC; cdr3_aa: CASSLVVSSYNEQFF
clone_size: -; d_call: -; v_call: TRBV6-5; j_call: TRBJ2-7; cdr3_nt: TGTGCCAGCAGTTACTCGGACTCCCGGACCTACGAGCAGTACTTC; cdr3_aa: CASSYSDSRTYEQYF
clone_size: -; d_call: TRBD2; v_call: TRBV11-2; j_call: TRBJ2-5; cdr3_nt: TGTGCCAGCAGCTCCACGACTAGCGGGGCTCGCACGCACTTC; cdr3_aa: CASSSTTSGARTHF
clone_size: -; d_call: -; v_call: TRBV6-1; j_call: TRBJ1-6; cdr3_nt: TGTGCCAGCAGTGATGGAACCTATTCTACCCTCCACTTT; cdr3_aa: CASSDGTYSTLHF
clone_size: -; d_call: -; v_call: TRBV4-2; j_call: TRBJ2-2; cdr3_nt: TGTGCCAGCAGCCAAGATTTGCGAGGGGCGGCCGGGGAGCTGTTTTTT; cdr3_aa: CASSQDLRGAAGELFF
clone_size: -; d_call: -; v_call: TRBV11-2; j_call: TRBJ1-6; cdr3_nt: TGTGCCAGCAGCCCGCGCCAAGTGGGCTCCCCCCTCCACTTT; cdr3_aa: CASSPRQVGSPLHF
clone_size: -; d_call: -; v_call: TRBV24-1; j_call: TRBJ2-2; cdr3_nt: TGTGCCACCAGTGACCCGACGGAAGAGAACACCGGGGAGCTGTTTTTT; cdr3_aa: CATSDPTEENTGELFF
clone_size: -; d_call: TRBD1; v_call: TRBV13; j_call: TRBJ1-2; cdr3_nt: TGTGCCAGCAGCTCCTCCCCCGGGACAGGGGCCGTCCTCTATGGCTACACCTTC; cdr3_aa: CASSSSPGTGAVLYGYTF
clone_size: -; d_call: -; v_call: TRBV2; j_call: TRBJ2-1; cdr3_nt: TGTGCCAGCAGTCCCTACAATGAGCAGTTCTTC; cdr3_aa: CASSPYNEQFF
clone_size: -; d_call: -; v_call: TRBV19; j_call: TRBJ1-1; cdr3_nt: TGTGCCAGTAGTCCCGGTTCCCTCCACACTGAAGCTTTCTTT; cdr3_aa: CASSPGSLHTEAFF
clone_size: -; d_call: -; v_call: TRBV7-2; j_call: TRBJ1-1; cdr3_nt: TGTGCCAGCAGCTTATCCGGTCTGAACACTGAAGCTTTCTTT; cdr3_aa: CASSLSGLNTEAFF
clone_size: -; d_call: -; v_call: TRBV7-9; j_call: TRBJ2-5; cdr3_nt: TGTGCCAGCAGCTTAGCGAGGGAGACCCAGTACTTC; cdr3_aa: CASSLARETQYF
clone_size: few; d_call: -; v_call: TRBV6-5; j_call: TRBJ2-7; cdr3_nt: TGTGCCAGCAGTTACTCGAGGGACGGAGTCTACGAGCAGTACTTC; cdr3_aa: CASSYSRDGVYEQYF
clone_size: -; d_call: -; v_call: TRBV7-9; j_call: TRBJ1-5; cdr3_nt: TGTGCCAGCAGCTCTGACAGCAATCAGCCCCAGCATTTT; cdr3_aa: CASSSDSNQPQHF
clone_size: -; d_call: -; v_call: TRBV3-1/TRBV3-2; j_call: TRBJ2-5; cdr3_nt: TGTGCCAGCAGCCAAGGGAGGGGTATAGGGGGGACCCAGTACTTC; cdr3_aa: CASSQGRGIGGTQYF
clone_size: -; d_call: TRBD2; v_call: TRBV3-1/TRBV3-2; j_call: TRBJ2-3; cdr3_nt: TGTGCCAGCAGCCTCGCGCCGGGACTAGCAACAGATACGCAGTATTTT; cdr3_aa: CASSLAPGLATDTQYF
clone_size: -; d_call: -; v_call: TRBV7-2; j_call: TRBJ2-7; cdr3_nt: TGTGCCAGCAGTAGAGGGGGAGGCGGCTACGAGCAGTACTTC; cdr3_aa: CASSRGGGGYEQYF
clone_size: -; d_call: -; v_call: TRBV4-1; j_call: TRBJ1-1; cdr3_nt: TGCGCCAGCAGCCACCTACAGAGCTCGAACACTGAAGCTTTCTTT; cdr3_aa: CASSHLQSSNTEAFF
clone_size: -; d_call: TRBD2; v_call: TRBV12-3/TRBV12-4; j_call: TRBJ2-7; cdr3_nt: TGTGCCAGCACGGAGGGAGGGCTTTACGAGCAGTACTTC; cdr3_aa: CASTEGGLYEQYF
clone_size: -; d_call: TRBD1; v_call: TRBV27; j_call: TRBJ2-1; cdr3_nt: TGTGCCAGCAGGAAGACAGGGGTCCCCTACAATGAGCAGTTCTTC; cdr3_aa: CASRKTGVPYNEQFF
clone_size: -; d_call: -; v_call: TRBV7-9; j_call: TRBJ1-3; cdr3_nt: TGTGCCAGCAGCCCCCAGGGTACTGGAAACACCATATATTTT; cdr3_aa: CASSPQGTGNTIYF
clone_size: -; d_call: TRBD1; v_call: TRBV5-1; j_call: TRBJ1-5; cdr3_nt: TGCGCCAGCAGCTTGGCCGGACAGGGGAATCAGCCCCAGCATTTT; cdr3_aa: CASSLAGQGNQPQHF
clone_size: -; d_call: -; v_call: TRBV12-3/TRBV12-4; j_call: TRBJ2-7; cdr3_nt: TGTGCCAGCAGTTTAGGCTCCTACGAGCAGTACTTC; cdr3_aa: CASSLGSYEQYF